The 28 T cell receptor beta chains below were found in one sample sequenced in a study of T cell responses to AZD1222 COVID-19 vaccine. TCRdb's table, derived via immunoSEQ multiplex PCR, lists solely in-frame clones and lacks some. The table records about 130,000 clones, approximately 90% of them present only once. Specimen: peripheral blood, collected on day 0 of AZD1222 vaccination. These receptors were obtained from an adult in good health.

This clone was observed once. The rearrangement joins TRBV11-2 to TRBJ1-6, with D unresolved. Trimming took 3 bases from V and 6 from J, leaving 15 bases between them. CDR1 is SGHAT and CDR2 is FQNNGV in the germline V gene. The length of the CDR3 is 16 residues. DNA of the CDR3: TGTGCCAGCAGCTTTGATCGGACCCGGGGTAATTCACCCCTCCACTTT. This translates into CASSFDRTRGNSPLHF.

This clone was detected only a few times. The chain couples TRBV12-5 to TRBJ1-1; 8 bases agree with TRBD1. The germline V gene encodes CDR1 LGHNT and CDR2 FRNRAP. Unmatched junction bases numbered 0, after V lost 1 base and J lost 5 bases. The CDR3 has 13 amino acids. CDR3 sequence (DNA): TGTGCTAGTGGTTTGGACAGGGGGACTGAAGCTTTCTTT. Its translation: CASGLDRGTEAFF.

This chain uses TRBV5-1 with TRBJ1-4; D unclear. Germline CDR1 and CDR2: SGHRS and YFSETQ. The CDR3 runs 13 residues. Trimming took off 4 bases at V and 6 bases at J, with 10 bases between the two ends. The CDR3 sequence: CASSPQPDEKLFF. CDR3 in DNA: TGCGCCAGCAGCCCACAACCGGATGAAAAACTGTTTTTT. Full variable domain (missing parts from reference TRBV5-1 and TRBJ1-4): KAGVTQTPRYLIKTRGQQVTLSCSPISGHRSVSWYQQTPGQGLQFLFEYFSETQRNKGNFPGRFSGRQFSNSRSEMNVSTLELGDSALYLCASSPQPDEKLFFGSGTQLSVL.

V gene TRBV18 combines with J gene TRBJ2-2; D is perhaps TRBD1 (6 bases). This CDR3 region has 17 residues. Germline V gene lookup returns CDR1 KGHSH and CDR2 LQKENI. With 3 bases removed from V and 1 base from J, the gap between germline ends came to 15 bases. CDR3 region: CASSPIPGTLNTGELFF. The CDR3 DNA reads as TGTGCCAGCTCACCTATACCCGGGACATTGAACACCGGGGAGCTGTTTTTT. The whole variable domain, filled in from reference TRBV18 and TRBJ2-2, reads NAGVMQNPRHLVRRRGQEARLRCSPMKGHSHVYWYRQLPEEGLKFMVYLQKENIIDESGMPKERFSAEFPKEGPSILRIQQVVRGDSAAYFCASSPIPGTLNTGELFFGEGSRLTVL.

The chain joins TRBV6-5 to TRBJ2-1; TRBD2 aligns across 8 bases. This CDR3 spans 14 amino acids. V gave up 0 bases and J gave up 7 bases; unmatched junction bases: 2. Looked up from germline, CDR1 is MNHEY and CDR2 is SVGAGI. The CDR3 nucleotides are TGTGCCAGCAGTTACTCGAGCGGGAGAAATGAGCAGTTCTTC. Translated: CASSYSSGRNEQFF.

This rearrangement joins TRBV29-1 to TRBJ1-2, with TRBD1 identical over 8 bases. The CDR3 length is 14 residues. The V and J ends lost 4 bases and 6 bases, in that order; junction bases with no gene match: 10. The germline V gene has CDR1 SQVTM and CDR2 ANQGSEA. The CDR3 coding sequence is TGCAGCGTTGCCACAGGGGGGATTTGGGATGGCTACACCTTC. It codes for CSVATGGIWDGYTF.

CDR3 sequence (DNA): TGTGCCAGCAGCTTCTACCGGGACAGGGCTGGAAACACCATATATTTT. Translating gives CASSFYRDRAGNTIYF. The gene calls are TRBV11-2 and TRBJ1-3; 9 positions agree with TRBD1. The trim removed 3 bases at V and 2 bases at J, leaving 5 bases unmatched. This CDR3 contains 16 residues. Germline CDR1 and CDR2: SGHAT and FQNNGV.

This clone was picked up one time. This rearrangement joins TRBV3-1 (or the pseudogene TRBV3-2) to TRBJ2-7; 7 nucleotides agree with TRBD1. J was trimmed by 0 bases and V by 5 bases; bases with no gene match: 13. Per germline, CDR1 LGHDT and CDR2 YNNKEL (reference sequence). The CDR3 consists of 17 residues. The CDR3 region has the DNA TGTGCCAGCAGCTTCCCCTGGTTTCGGGACAGCTCCTACGAGCAGTACTTC. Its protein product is CASSFPWFRDSSYEQYF.

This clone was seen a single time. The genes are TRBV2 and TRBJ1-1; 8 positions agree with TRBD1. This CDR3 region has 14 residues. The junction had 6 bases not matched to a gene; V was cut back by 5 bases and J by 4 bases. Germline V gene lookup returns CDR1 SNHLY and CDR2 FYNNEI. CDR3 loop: CASSSTGVGTEAFF. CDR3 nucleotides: TGTGCCAGCAGTTCGACAGGGGTGGGCACTGAAGCTTTCTTT. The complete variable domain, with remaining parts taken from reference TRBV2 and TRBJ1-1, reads EPEVTQTPSHQVTQMGQEVILRCVPISNHLYFYWYRQILGQKVEFLVSFYNNEISEKSEIFDDQFSVERPDGSNFTLKIRSTKLEDSAMYFCASSSTGVGTEAFFGQGTRLTVV.

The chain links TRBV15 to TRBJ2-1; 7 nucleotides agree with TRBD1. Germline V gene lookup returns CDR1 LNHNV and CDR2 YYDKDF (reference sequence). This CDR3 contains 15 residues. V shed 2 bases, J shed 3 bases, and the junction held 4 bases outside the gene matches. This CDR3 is CATSRSTGHYNEQFF. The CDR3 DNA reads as TGTGCCACCAGCAGATCGACAGGGCACTACAATGAGCAGTTCTTC.

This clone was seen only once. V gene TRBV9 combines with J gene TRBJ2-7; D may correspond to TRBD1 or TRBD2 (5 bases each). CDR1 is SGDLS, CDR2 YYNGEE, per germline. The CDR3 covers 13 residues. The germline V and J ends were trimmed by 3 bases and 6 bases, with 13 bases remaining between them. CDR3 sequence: CASSAGPRSEQYF. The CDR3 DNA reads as TGTGCCAGCAGCGCGGGACCGAGGTCCGAGCAGTACTTC.

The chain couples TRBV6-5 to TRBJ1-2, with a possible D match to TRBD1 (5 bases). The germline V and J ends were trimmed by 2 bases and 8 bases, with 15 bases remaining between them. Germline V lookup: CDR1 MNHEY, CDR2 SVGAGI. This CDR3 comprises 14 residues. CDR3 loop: CASSYRGEISGYTF. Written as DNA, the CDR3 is TGTGCCAGCAGTTACAGAGGGGAGATATCGGGCTACACCTTC.

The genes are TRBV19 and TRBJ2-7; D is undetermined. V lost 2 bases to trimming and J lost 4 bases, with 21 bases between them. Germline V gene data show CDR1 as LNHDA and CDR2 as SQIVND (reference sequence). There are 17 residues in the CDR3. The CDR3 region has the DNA TGTGCCAGTAGTATAAGGGAAGCCCAAAACCTTCGGTACGAGCAGTACTTC. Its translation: CASSIREAQNLRYEQYF.

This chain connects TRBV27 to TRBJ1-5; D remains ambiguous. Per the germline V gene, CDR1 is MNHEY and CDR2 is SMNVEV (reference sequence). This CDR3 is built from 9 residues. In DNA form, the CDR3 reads TGTCTCCCCGCTCGTCCCCAGCATTTT. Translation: CLPARPQHF.

The CDR3 nucleotides read TGTGCCAGCAGTCCCCGGGACAGGGGATTAACCACTGAAGCTTTCTTT. The encoded protein is CASSPRDRGLTTEAFF. V usage is TRBV6-4 and J usage is TRBJ1-1; 10 nucleotides match TRBD1. The CDR3 is 16 residues long. J gave up 4 bases and V 5 bases, and 10 bases lay outside the gene matches. The germline gives CDR1 MRHNA, CDR2 SNTAGT.

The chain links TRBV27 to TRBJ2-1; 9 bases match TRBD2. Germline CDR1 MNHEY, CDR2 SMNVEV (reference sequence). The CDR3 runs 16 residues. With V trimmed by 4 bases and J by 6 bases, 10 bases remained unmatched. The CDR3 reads CASSSPWGSGSNEQFF. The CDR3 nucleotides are TGTGCCAGCAGTTCCCCTTGGGGTAGCGGGAGCAATGAGCAGTTCTTC.

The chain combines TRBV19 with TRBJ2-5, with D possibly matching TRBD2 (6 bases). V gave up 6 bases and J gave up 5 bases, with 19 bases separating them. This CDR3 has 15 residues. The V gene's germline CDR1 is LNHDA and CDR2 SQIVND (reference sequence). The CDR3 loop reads CASSSGLGGTETQYF. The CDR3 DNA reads TGTGCCAGTAGCTCAGGACTGGGCGGGACGGAGACCCAGTACTTC.

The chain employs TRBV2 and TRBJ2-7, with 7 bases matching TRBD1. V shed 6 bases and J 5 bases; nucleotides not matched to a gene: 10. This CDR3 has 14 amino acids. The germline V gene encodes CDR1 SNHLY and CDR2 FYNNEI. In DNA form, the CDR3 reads TGTGCCAGCAGGATAGGGGGCCTTCTAAACGAGCAGTACTTC. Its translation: CASRIGGLLNEQYF.

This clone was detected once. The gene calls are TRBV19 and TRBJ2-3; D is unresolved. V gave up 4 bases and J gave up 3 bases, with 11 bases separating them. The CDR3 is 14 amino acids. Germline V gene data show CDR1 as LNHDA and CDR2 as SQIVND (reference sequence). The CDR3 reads CASSRRWGTDTQYF. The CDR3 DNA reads TGTGCCAGTAGTAGGCGGTGGGGTACAGATACGCAGTATTTT.

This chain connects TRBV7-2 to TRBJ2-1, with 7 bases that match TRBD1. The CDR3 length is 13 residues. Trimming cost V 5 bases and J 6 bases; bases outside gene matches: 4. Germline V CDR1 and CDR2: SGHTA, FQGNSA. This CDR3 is CASSGKGANEQFF. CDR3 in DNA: TGTGCCAGCAGCGGAAAGGGGGCCAATGAGCAGTTCTTC.

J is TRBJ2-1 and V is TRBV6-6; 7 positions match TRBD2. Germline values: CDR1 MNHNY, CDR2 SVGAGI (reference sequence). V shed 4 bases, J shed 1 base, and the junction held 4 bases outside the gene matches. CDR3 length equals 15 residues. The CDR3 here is CASSSGGGSYNEQFF. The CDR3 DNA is TGTGCCAGCAGTTCTGGGGGGGGATCCTACAATGAGCAGTTCTTC.

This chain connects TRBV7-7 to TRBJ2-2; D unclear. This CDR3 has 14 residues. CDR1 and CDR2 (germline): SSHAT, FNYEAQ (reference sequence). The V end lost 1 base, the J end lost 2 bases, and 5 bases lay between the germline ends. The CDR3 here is CASSLGSNTGELFF. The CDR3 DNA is TGTGCCAGCAGCTTAGGGTCCAACACCGGGGAGCTGTTTTTT.

The CDR3 loop is CASRGSLLQFF. CDR3 DNA sequence: TGTGCCAGCAGGGGGAGTCTATTGCAGTTCTTC. The genes are TRBV6-5 and TRBJ2-1; possibly TRBD2 for D (5 bases). This CDR3 has 11 residues. The V gene's germline CDR1 is MNHEY and CDR2 SVGAGI. Between the trimmed V and J ends, which lost 6 bases and 12 bases, there was a span of 12 bases.

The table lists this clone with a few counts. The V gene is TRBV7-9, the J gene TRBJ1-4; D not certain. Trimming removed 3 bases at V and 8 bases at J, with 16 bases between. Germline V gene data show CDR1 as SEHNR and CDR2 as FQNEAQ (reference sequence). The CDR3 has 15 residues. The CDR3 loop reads CASSFQPGGREKLFF. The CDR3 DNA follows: TGTGCCAGCAGCTTCCAGCCAGGCGGACGAGAAAAACTGTTTTTT.

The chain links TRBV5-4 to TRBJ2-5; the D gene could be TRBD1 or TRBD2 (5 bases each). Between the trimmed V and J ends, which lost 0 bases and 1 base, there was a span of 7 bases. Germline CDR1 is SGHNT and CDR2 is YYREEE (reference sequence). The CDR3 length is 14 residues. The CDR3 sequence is CASSLAGTQETQYF. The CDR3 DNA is TGTGCCAGCAGCTTGGCCGGGACCCAAGAGACCCAGTACTTC.

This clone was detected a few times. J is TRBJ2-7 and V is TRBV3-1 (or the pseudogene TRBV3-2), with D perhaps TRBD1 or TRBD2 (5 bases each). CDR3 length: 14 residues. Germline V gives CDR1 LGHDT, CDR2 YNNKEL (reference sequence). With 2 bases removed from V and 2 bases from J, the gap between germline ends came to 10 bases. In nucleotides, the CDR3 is TGTGCCAGCAGCCAACAGGGACCCCCCTACGAGCAGTACTTC. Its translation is CASSQQGPPYEQYF.

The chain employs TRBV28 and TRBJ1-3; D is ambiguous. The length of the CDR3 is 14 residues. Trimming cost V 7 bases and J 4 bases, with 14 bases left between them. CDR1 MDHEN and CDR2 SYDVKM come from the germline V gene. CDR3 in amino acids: CASTPHVSGNTIYF. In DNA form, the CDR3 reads TGTGCCAGCACCCCTCATGTTTCGGGAAACACCATATATTTT.

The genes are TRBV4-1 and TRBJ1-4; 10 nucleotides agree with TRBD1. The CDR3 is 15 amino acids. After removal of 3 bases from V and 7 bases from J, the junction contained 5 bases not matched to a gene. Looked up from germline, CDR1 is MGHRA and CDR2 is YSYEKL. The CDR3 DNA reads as TGCGCCAGCAGCCAGCGGGACAGGGGTCGTGAAAAACTGTTTTTT. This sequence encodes CASSQRDRGREKLFF.